The 19 T cell receptor beta chains listed next were all sequenced from one sample in a study of T cells in Graves' hyperthyroidism and ophthalmopathy. What was amplified from RNA transcripts were TCR beta CDR3 regions. During a first-round RT-PCR of the TCR CDR3, the HTBI primer set was used. TCRdb reprocessed the multiplex PCR reads via MiXCR and lists one record per CDR3 protein. The table records fewer than 45,000 distinct CDR3 sequences, 49% of them present only once. Sequencing input: blood. The receptors were sampled from a woman aged 45-59 years with Graves' hyperthyroidism that later progressed to Graves' ophthalmopathy.

This clonotype was observed at least ten times. The V gene is TRBV9, the J gene TRBJ2-1, with D perhaps matching TRBD1 (6 bases). Looked up from germline, CDR1 is SGDLS and CDR2 is YYNGEE. Trimming took off 3 bases at V and 5 bases at J, with 15 bases between the two ends. The CDR3 consists of 15 residues. CDR3 nucleotides: TGTGCCAGCAGCGCTTTTAAGAACAGGGACAATGAGCAGTTCTTC. The encoded protein is CASSAFKNRDNEQFF.

The genes are TRBV24-1 and TRBJ2-7, with a tentative D call TRBD2 (6 bases). CDR1 is KGHDR, CDR2 SFDVKD, per germline. CDR3 size: 14 residues. The CDR3 bases are TGTACACCAGGGTGGACTAACGGGAACTACGAGCAGTACTTC. Residues: CTPGWTNGNYEQYF.

This clonotype is medium-sized in the sample. The chain is built from TRBV29-1 and TRBJ2-4, with D tentatively TRBD1 or TRBD2 (6 bases each). Per germline, CDR1 SQVTM and CDR2 ANQGSEA. The ends were cut back, 0 bases at V and 8 bases at J, with 14 bases in the middle. CDR3 length equals 14 residues. This CDR3 reads CSVEDSTGGDIQYF. In DNA form, the CDR3 reads TGCAGCGTTGAAGATTCGACAGGAGGGGACATTCAGTACTTC.

This clonotype has a count of ten or more. This chain links TRBV5-5 with TRBJ1-2; D gene unclear. The ends were cut back, 2 bases at V and 2 bases at J, with 7 bases in the middle. In germline, CDR1 is SGHKS, CDR2 YYEKEE (reference sequence). The CDR3 runs 13 residues. The CDR3 region has the DNA TGTGCCAGCAGCTTTTCGGAAAACTATGGCTACACCTTC. It encodes CASSFSENYGYTF.

The V gene is TRBV7-6, the J gene TRBJ2-5; either TRBD1 or TRBD2 may supply D (5 bases each). This CDR3 is 17 amino acids long. Trimming left V 5 bases short and J 9 bases short, with 28 bases between. CDR1 is SGHVS, CDR2 FNYEAQ, per germline. This CDR3 is CASSALKGENSNQPQYF. CDR3 nucleotide sequence: TGTGCCAGCAGCGCGCTCAAAGGGGAGAATAGCAATCAGCCCCAGTACTTC.

The chain combines TRBV5-1 with TRBJ2-3; D gene unclear. Germline CDR1 SGHRS, CDR2 YFSETQ. With 4 bases removed from V and 1 base from J, the gap between germline ends came to 13 bases. The CDR3 consists of 15 residues. The DNA of the CDR3 is TGCGCCAGCAGCGCGACGACACAAGGCACAGATACGCAGTATTTT. Translation gives CASSATTQGTDTQYF.

This clonotype has just a few counts. The chain has TRBV9 and TRBJ1-5; D is uncertain. The CDR3 is 15 residues long. Germline CDR1 and CDR2: SGDLS and YYNGEE. V lost 0 bases, J lost 4 bases, and 11 bases lay in between. CDR3 sequence reads: CASSVDEGRNQPQHF. CDR3 nucleotide sequence: TGTGCCAGCAGCGTAGATGAGGGTAGGAATCAGCCCCAGCATTTT.

In this sample, this clonotype turned up many times. The CDR3 region has the DNA TGTGCCAGCAGCCCTGGACTAGCGGGAGTCGGTGAGCAGTTCTTC. It translates to CASSPGLAGVGEQFF. The V gene is TRBV11-3, the J gene TRBJ2-1, with 13 bases that match TRBD2. J was trimmed by 9 bases and V by 5 bases; bases with no gene match: 7. The CDR3 is 15 residues long. Germline lookup yields CDR1 SGHNT and CDR2 YENEEA.

This clonotype was counted at least ten times. V and J are TRBV6-6 and TRBJ1-5; tentative D call: TRBD1 (6 bases). Trimming removed 8 bases at V and 10 bases at J, with 18 bases between. This CDR3 spans 13 amino acids. Germline V CDR1 and CDR2: MNHNY, SVGAGI (reference sequence). CDR3: CASGNRDRTPQHF. CDR3 sequence (DNA): TGTGCCAGCGGAAACAGGGACCGAACTCCCCAGCATTTT.

This clonotype was seen at least ten times. The chain combines TRBV15 with TRBJ2-6; D might be TRBD2 (6 bases). Germline CDR1 reads LNHNV; CDR2 reads YYDKDF (reference sequence). V was pared by 2 bases and J by 0 bases, with 14 bases between. The CDR3 loop spans 18 amino acids. The CDR3 bases are TGTGCCACCAGCAGATCTATAGCGGAGGTCTCTGGGGCCAACGTCCTGACTTTC. Encoded protein: CATSRSIAEVSGANVLTF.

The gene calls are TRBV4-1 and TRBJ1-2; 7 positions match TRBD1. CDR3 size: 14 residues. The germline V gene encodes CDR1 MGHRA and CDR2 YSYEKL. The ends lost 4 bases at V and 8 bases at J; junction bases unmatched: 10. CDR3 DNA: TGCGCCAGCAGCCCAGGACAGGAGATAAAAGGCTACACCTTC. This encodes CASSPGQEIKGYTF.

Ten or more counts support this clonotype. V is TRBV24-1 and J is TRBJ2-5; TRBD2 matches at 11 bases. Germline V gene data show CDR1 as KGHDR and CDR2 as SFDVKD. The V gene end was trimmed by 4 bases and the J gene end by 7 bases; junction bases not matched to a gene: 10. The CDR3 is 16 amino acids. The CDR3 protein is CATSDRGTSGRWTQYF. CDR3 bases: TGTGCCACCAGTGACCGAGGGACTAGCGGTCGTTGGACCCAGTACTTC.

The CDR3 sequence is CAITGGSPTDTQYF. CDR3 DNA sequence: TGTGCCATCACAGGGGGCTCCCCCACAGATACGCAGTATTTT. The chain links TRBV10-3 to TRBJ2-3; TRBD1 aligns across 8 bases. CDR1 is ENHRY and CDR2 is SYGVKD in the germline V gene. This CDR3 region has 14 residues. The J segment lost 2 bases and the V segment lost 7 bases, leaving 5 bases of the junction unmatched.

The chain links TRBV20-1 to TRBJ2-1, with 7 nucleotides matching TRBD2. The CDR3 is 13 residues long. Germline values: CDR1 DFQATT, CDR2 SNEGSKA (reference sequence). V dropped 1 base and J dropped 7; count of bases not matched to a gene: 4. CDR3 in amino acids: CSARAGGTNEQFF. CDR3 bases: TGCAGTGCTAGAGCGGGAGGCACGAATGAGCAGTTCTTC.

V and J are TRBV9 and TRBJ2-5, with 7 bases identical to TRBD1. Unmatched junction bases numbered 1, after V lost 4 bases and J lost 1 base. CDR3 length: 13 residues. The germline V gene has CDR1 SGDLS and CDR2 YYNGEE. CDR3 protein: CASSWTGQETQYF. The CDR3 DNA is TGTGCCAGCAGCTGGACAGGCCAAGAGACCCAGTACTTC.

This clonotype was recorded at least ten times. The chain carries TRBV11-3 and TRBJ1-2; TRBD1 aligns across 7 bases. After removal of 0 bases from V and 3 bases from J, the junction contained 13 bases not matched to a gene. This CDR3 is built from 18 residues. The germline V gene has CDR1 SGHNT and CDR2 YENEEA. The CDR3 sequence is CASSLEGMRQGGYYGYTF. CDR3 DNA: TGTGCCAGCAGCTTAGAAGGGATGAGACAGGGTGGATACTATGGCTACACCTTC. Full variable domain (remainder filled in from reference TRBV11-3 and TRBJ1-2): EAGVVQSPRYKIIEKKQPVAFWCNPISGHNTLYWYLQNLGQGPELLIRYENEEAVDDSQLPKDRFSAERLKGVDSTLKIQPAELGDSAVYLCASSLEGMRQGGYYGYTFGSGTRLTVV.

The gene calls are TRBV7-9 and TRBJ1-2; unclear D gene. Germline V gene sequence: CDR1 SEHNR, CDR2 FQNEAQ (reference sequence). This CDR3 has 13 residues. The V end was cut by 6 bases, the J end by 7 bases, with 15 bases between. CDR3 in amino acids: CASSSRINLGYTF. CDR3 DNA: TGTGCCAGCAGTTCCAGGATCAACCTTGGCTACACCTTC.

This clonotype has a handful of counts. The chain has TRBV10-3 and TRBJ2-3; D is uncertain. This CDR3 has 13 amino acids. Germline V gene lookup returns CDR1 ENHRY and CDR2 SYGVKD. The V and J ends lost 3 bases and 5 bases respectively, with 9 bases between them. DNA of the CDR3: TGTGCCATCAGTGATCCTAGAGAAGATACGCAGTATTTT. Translated: CAISDPREDTQYF.

This clonotype was recorded at least ten times. The chain is built from TRBV7-9 and TRBJ2-7; 9 bases line up with TRBD2. After removal of 3 bases from V and 4 bases from J, the junction contained 4 bases not matched to a gene. The CDR3 totals 14 residues. Germline assignment: CDR1 SEHNR and CDR2 FQNEAQ (reference sequence). CDR3 sequence (DNA): TGTGCCAGCAGCTTTAGCGGGGGACCGTACGAGCAGTACTTC. This gives the protein CASSFSGGPYEQYF.